This TCR beta chain was sequenced in a study of CXCR3-negative and CXCR3-positive naive CD8 T cells. Study results and limitations: After cryopreservation, CXCR3 expression dropped partially; most assays used fresh PBMCs. CXCR3-positive naive cells had TRB CDR3s that were more hydrophobic than CXCR3-negative naive cells had.

The study sorted every CD8+ T cell subset in triplicate at 280,000 or so cells each. A CD45RO-CCR7+CD27+CD95- profile was what naive CD8+ T cells displayed. TRB cDNA was prepared as libraries by UMI-labeled 5' RACE. With the 5' RACE reads reprocessed, TCRdb shows one record per CDR3 protein and no DNA. In all, the sample yields 41,000 or so distinct CDR3 sequences. Comment on this clonotype: The antigen remains undetermined.

Germline CDR1 KGHSH, CDR2 LQKENI. This CDR3 contains 15 residues. Sequenced material: naive CXCR3- CD8+ T cells from blood. The sample's subset: CD45RO-CCR7+CD27+CD95- naive CD8+ T cells lacking CXCR3 (TNR3-). This chain connects TRBV18 to TRBJ2-3; TCRdb picks TRBD1, but there is no DNA to check that call. The sequence derives from a human donor in good health. Some clones in this sample may be carry-over from other donors' samples. The chain's CDR3 is CASSPRDREGDTQYF. Based on the CDR3 plus reference TRBV18 and TRBJ2-3, the full variable domain is NAGVMQNPRHLVRRRGQEARLRCSPMKGHSHVYWYRQLPEEGLKFMVYLQKENIIDESGMPKERFSAEFPKEGPSILRIQQVVRGDSAAYFCASSPRDREGDTQYFGPGTRLTVL.